Listed here are 8 T cell receptor beta chains from one sample, sequenced in a study of blood T cell repertoires in COVID-19. TCRdb's table, derived via immunoSEQ multiplex PCR, lists solely in-frame clones and lacks some. The sample carries about 160,000 clones, approximately 90% recorded once. The sequenced sample consisted of peripheral blood. Receptor source: a man between 18 and 35 years old with acute or convalescent COVID-19.

The chain uses TRBV30 and TRBJ2-5; tentative D call: TRBD1 (5 bases). CDR3 length equals 12 residues. Germline V gene lookup returns CDR1 GTSNPN and CDR2 SVGIG (reference sequence). Trimming took off 2 bases at V and 3 bases at J, with 7 bases between the two ends. This CDR3 reads CAWSRREETQYF. CDR3 sequence (DNA): TGTGCCTGGAGTCGCAGGGAAGAGACCCAGTACTTC.

This clone was found a few times. The gene calls are TRBV4-1 and TRBJ1-2; no clear D. Trimming cost V 2 bases and J 2 bases, with 6 bases left between them. The CDR3 has 13 residues. Germline-derived CDR1 and CDR2 are MGHRA and YSYEKL. The CDR3 is CASSQTTNYGYTF. The CDR3 DNA sequence: TGCGCCAGCAGCCAAACCACAAACTATGGCTACACCTTC.

V usage is TRBV7-9 and J usage is TRBJ1-5, with TRBD1 identical over 7 bases. J lost 3 bases, V lost 2 bases, and 13 bases had no gene match. Germline V gives CDR1 SEHNR, CDR2 FQNEAQ (reference sequence). The length of the CDR3 is 18 residues. CDR3 residues: CASSLKSDPGTVNQPQHF. CDR3 DNA sequence: TGTGCCAGCAGCTTAAAATCCGACCCCGGGACAGTCAATCAGCCCCAGCATTTT.

This clone was seen a few times. The chain is built from TRBV28 and TRBJ1-2; 8 bases agree with TRBD1. Germline V gene data show CDR1 as MDHEN and CDR2 as SYDVKM. With 6 bases clipped from V and 2 bases from J, the junction kept 14 bases outside the gene matches. CDR3 length equals 17 residues. The DNA of the CDR3 is TGTGCCAGCAGAATACTCGATAGACAGGGGAGGAACTATGGCTACACCTTC. It yields the protein CASRILDRQGRNYGYTF.

The rearrangement joins TRBV3-1 (or the pseudogene TRBV3-2) to TRBJ2-5, with a tentative D call TRBD2 (6 bases). The V end was cut by 0 bases, the J end by 5 bases, with 16 bases between. Germline V gene lookup returns CDR1 LGHDT and CDR2 YNNKEL (reference sequence). The CDR3 length is 16 residues. CDR3 in amino acids: CASSQDGWGDRETQYF. In DNA form, the CDR3 reads TGTGCCAGCAGCCAAGACGGTTGGGGGGATCGGGAGACCCAGTACTTC.

The V gene is TRBV18, the J gene TRBJ1-6; 7 nucleotides align to TRBD1. The CDR3 is 16 residues long. Losses at the gene ends were 2 bases for V and 5 bases for J; bases not matched to a gene: 6. Germline CDR1 KGHSH, CDR2 LQKENI. Written as DNA, the CDR3 is TGTGCCAGCTCACCAGAACAGGGGTTAGATAATTCACCCCTCCACTTT. Encoded protein: CASSPEQGLDNSPLHF.

Notes on this clone: One junction end does not reproduce the germline sequence, and a read error may be involved. The chain links TRBV6-5 to TRBJ1-1; TRBD1 might be the D (6 bases). The CDR3 consists of 14 residues. Per the germline V gene, CDR1 is MNHEY and CDR2 is SVGAGI. CDR3 sequence: CASIRTVLNAEAFF. The CDR3 coding sequence is TGTGCCAGCATTAGGACAGTACTGAACGCTGAAGCTTTCTTT.

The rearrangement links TRBV18 to TRBJ1-2; TRBD1 aligns across 7 bases. The CDR3 consists of 14 residues. Trimming at V came to 1 base and at J to 4 bases, leaving 3 bases not matched to a gene. Germline CDR1 and CDR2: KGHSH and LQKENI. This CDR3 reads CASSPQGATYGYTF. The CDR3 DNA reads TGTGCCAGCTCACCACAGGGGGCGACCTATGGCTACACCTTC.